This T cell receptor beta chain was obtained from a study of blood T cell repertoires in COVID-19. Overall study context: The United States, Italy and Spain supplied acute and convalescent COVID-19 samples. PBMCs, B-cell-depleted T cells, or T cells provided the cDNA or gDNA that made up the material.

Here immunoSEQ multiplex PCR was the method, and the copy in TCRdb shows in-frame clones only, minus some. The table lists about 160,000 clones, just over 85% of them singletons. The material sequenced was peripheral blood. The sequence was obtained from an older man with acute or convalescent COVID-19.

The CDR3 here is CASSPGQGFSTEAFF. CDR3 in DNA: TGTGCCAGCAGTCCGGGACAGGGGTTTTCAACTGAAGCTTTCTTT. J is TRBJ1-1 and V is TRBV28, with 10 bases lining up with TRBD1. CDR3 length equals 15 residues. Germline V gene data show CDR1 as MDHEN and CDR2 as SYDVKM. Unmatched junction bases numbered 8, after V lost 5 bases and J lost 5 bases. Full variable domain (outside the CDR3, taken from reference TRBV28 and TRBJ1-1): DVKVTQSSRYLVKRTGEKVFLECVQDMDHENMFWYRQDPGLGLRLIYFSYDVKMKEKGDIPEGYSVSREKKERFSLILESASTNQTSMYLCASSPGQGFSTEAFFGQGTRLTVV.